This T cell receptor beta chain was sequenced in a study of control samples from healthy donors and cancer patients. As to this clone: Other DNA sequences from this sample encode an identical CDR3 as well.

Germline V CDR1 and CDR2: MNHEY, SMNVEV (reference sequence). V gave up 6 bases and J gave up 8 bases, with 13 bases separating them. The CDR3 runs to 12 residues. Libraries were prepared by immunoSEQ multiplex PCR; TCRdb keeps only in-frame clonotypes and omits some of them. The repertoire includes approximately 58,000 clones, more than 75% of them detected once, and 10% to 15% sits in the top ten. This rearrangement joins TRBV27 to TRBJ1-2; tentatively, D is TRBD1 (5 bases). The origin of this receptor is a woman between 55 and 75 years old with lung cancer. What was sequenced was PBMCs. CDR3 bases: TGTGCCAGCAGCCTGAGGGGTTACGGCTACACCTTC. Translating it yields CASSLRGYGYTF.